This entry lists 19 T cell receptor beta chains sequenced from one sample in a study of T cells in Graves' hyperthyroidism and ophthalmopathy. Authors of the study amplified TCR beta CDR3 regions from RNA transcripts. With the HTBI primer set, the TCR CDR3 went through a first round of RT-PCR. TCRdb itself ran the multiplex PCR reads through MiXCR, one entry per CDR3 protein. Seen here are over 700,000 distinct CDR3 sequences, 38% observed once, and the top ten hold 8.9%. Material for sequencing was blood. Source of these receptors: a man in his late teens or twenties with Graves' hyperthyroidism.

On this clonotype itself: A single base separates this from a much larger clone, so it may be a read error. The gene calls are TRBV13 and TRBJ1-5; 8 nucleotides match TRBD1. The CDR3 totals 16 residues. Looked up from germline, CDR1 is PRHDT and CDR2 is FYEKMQ (reference sequence). The CDR3 sequence: CASSKGTGNSNRPQHF. The CDR3 nucleotides read TGTGCCAGCAGTAAGGGGACAGGCAATAGCAATCGGCCCCAGCATTTT.

The chain uses TRBV10-3 and TRBJ2-5, with 8 positions matching TRBD1. V lost 6 bases, J lost 13 bases, and 10 bases stayed unmatched. The CDR3 contains 12 residues. CDR1 ENHRY and CDR2 SYGVKD come from the germline V gene. The CDR3 sequence is CAISPGQGDRYF. In DNA form, the CDR3 reads TGTGCCATCAGCCCCGGACAGGGAGATAGGTACTTC.

This clonotype has just a few counts. The rearrangement links TRBV6-6 to TRBJ2-7, with 8 bases that match TRBD1. The CDR3 length is 12 residues. The V and J ends lost 6 bases and 7 bases, in that order; junction bases with no gene match: 5. The germline gives CDR1 MNHNY, CDR2 SVGAGI (reference sequence). The CDR3 sequence: CASSSRGREQYF. CDR3 bases: TGTGCCAGCAGCAGCAGGGGGCGGGAGCAGTACTTC.

This clonotype occurred many times. V usage is TRBV10-3 and J usage is TRBJ1-2, with 10 bases that match TRBD1. Germline assignment: CDR1 ENHRY and CDR2 SYGVKD. The length of the CDR3 is 15 residues. The junction had 9 bases not matched to a gene; V was cut back by 10 bases and J by 1 base. The CDR3, as DNA: TGTGCCACTCTGGACAGGGGGGCAGGTAACTATGGCTACACCTTC. This gives the protein CATLDRGAGNYGYTF.

This clonotype has a single count. The chain has TRBV24-1 and TRBJ1-4, with D possibly matching TRBD1 (6 bases). CDR1 KGHDR and CDR2 SFDVKD come from the germline V gene. The CDR3 covers 13 residues. V was cut by 9 bases and J by 2 bases, with 9 bases left in between. Here the CDR3 reads CATSTGTNEKLFF. In nucleotides, the CDR3 is TGTGCCACCTCTACAGGGACTAATGAAAAACTGTTTTTT.

This clonotype appeared a few times. The V gene is TRBV5-1, the J gene TRBJ1-6; TRBD1 is a possible D gene (6 bases). CDR3 length: 14 residues. The germline gives CDR1 SGHRS, CDR2 YFSETQ. V was cut by 2 bases and J by 8 bases, with 11 bases left in between. The CDR3 DNA is TGCGCCAGCAGCTTACAGGGAATGTATTCACCCCTCCACTTT. Translated: CASSLQGMYSPLHF.

CDR3 sequence: CSARGTGQAHGYTF. CDR3 nucleotides: TGCAGTGCTAGAGGGACGGGACAGGCCCATGGCTACACCTTC. This rearrangement joins TRBV20-1 to TRBJ1-2; 8 positions agree with TRBD1. The CDR3 consists of 14 residues. V trimming: 1 base; J trimming: 6 bases; junction bases outside the gene matches: 7. CDR1 is DFQATT, CDR2 SNEGSKA, per germline (reference sequence).

V usage is TRBV7-9 and J usage is TRBJ2-7; D remains ambiguous. Germline V gene sequence: CDR1 SEHNR, CDR2 FQNEAQ (reference sequence). The CDR3 sequence is 13 residues long. Trimming shortened V by 5 bases and J by 6 bases, and 14 bases separated the two germline ends. The chain's CDR3 is CASSRPPASEQYF. DNA for the CDR3: TGTGCCAGCAGCCGACCCCCCGCGAGCGAGCAGTACTTC.

The chain carries TRBV20-1 and TRBJ1-4; D is uncertain. The germline V gene encodes CDR1 DFQATT and CDR2 SNEGSKA (reference sequence). The CDR3 sequence is 8 residues long. The CDR3 here is CSVELLFF. As DNA, the CDR3 is TGCAGCGTTGAATTACTGTTTTTT.

Remarks on this clonotype: A junction boundary mismatches the germline segment, possibly from a read error. This rearrangement joins TRBV10-3 to TRBJ1-5; 7 bases line up with TRBD1. This CDR3 comprises 15 residues. Germline V gene data show CDR1 as ENHRY and CDR2 as SYGVKD. CDR3: CASSLPGQGNQPQHF. In DNA, the CDR3 is TGTGCCAGCAGTTTACCCGGACAGGGCAATCAGCCCCAGCATTTT.

This clonotype was found once. V usage is TRBV6-5 and J usage is TRBJ2-7; 7 nucleotides agree with TRBD2. V lost 2 bases and J lost 5; bases outside the gene matches: 6. This CDR3 contains 14 residues. The germline V gene encodes CDR1 MNHEY and CDR2 SVGAGI. Here the CDR3 reads CASSYGGRADEQYF. CDR3 nucleotide sequence: TGTGCCAGCAGTTACGGAGGGAGGGCCGACGAGCAGTACTTC.

This clonotype was recorded at least ten times. This chain joins TRBV29-1 and TRBJ2-5; D perhaps matches TRBD2 (6 bases). CDR3 size: 13 residues. V was cut by 6 bases and J by 3 bases, with 14 bases left in between. Per germline, CDR1 SQVTM and CDR2 ANQGSEA. CDR3 protein: CSVGGLSKETQYF. In DNA, the CDR3 is TGCAGCGTGGGTGGACTATCCAAAGAGACCCAGTACTTC.

This clonotype was seen a single time. The chain uses TRBV7-3 and TRBJ2-3, with 8 bases identical to TRBD1. This CDR3 region has 13 residues. The germline V gene has CDR1 SGHTA and CDR2 FQGTGA. The V gene end was trimmed by 8 bases and the J gene end by 4 bases; junction bases not matched to a gene: 5. The CDR3 DNA is TGTGCCAGCTCCGCAGGGGGCTCAGATACGCAGTATTTT. Translation gives CASSAGGSDTQYF.

This clonotype appeared many times. V and J are TRBV19 and TRBJ1-1; a possible D gene is TRBD1 (5 bases). V lost 7 bases and J lost 5, with 11 bases in between. This CDR3 comprises 12 residues. In germline, CDR1 is LNHDA, CDR2 SQIVND (reference sequence). CDR3 amino acids: CASTAGTTEAFF. The CDR3 DNA reads as TGTGCCAGTACCGCCGGGACGACTGAAGCTTTCTTT.

This sequence joins TRBV5-1 and TRBJ2-2, with 7 positions matching TRBD2. V gave up 1 base and J gave up 7 bases; unmatched junction bases: 7. The germline CDR1 and CDR2 sequences are SGHRS and YFSETQ. The CDR3 is 15 amino acids. The CDR3 protein is CASSLSRENFGELFF. The CDR3 DNA is TGCGCCAGCAGCTTGTCGCGGGAGAACTTCGGGGAGCTGTTTTTT.

As concerns this clonotype: This may be a read error: a much more frequent sequence differs by one nucleotide. The J gene is TRBJ1-1, the V gene TRBV29-1; tentative D call: TRBD1 (5 bases). Germline loops: CDR1 SQVTM, CDR2 ANQGSEA. This CDR3 has 10 amino acids. CDR3: CSGRGTEASF. CDR3 in DNA: TGCAGCGGCCGGGGGACTGAAGCTTCCTTT.

This clonotype was found a few times. Compared with germline, one end of the junction differs, possibly owing to a read error. This chain uses TRBV4-1 with TRBJ2-7; the D gene is possibly TRBD2 (6 bases). In germline, CDR1 is MGHRA, CDR2 YSYEKL. The length of the CDR3 is 15 residues. CDR3 loop: CASSQGAGPSSEQYF. In DNA, the CDR3 is TGCGCCAGCAGCCAAGGGGCGGGACCATCCTCCGAGCAGTACTTC.

This clonotype was counted a single time. V and J are TRBV2 and TRBJ2-2, with TRBD1 matching over 7 bases. The CDR3 spans 16 residues. Germline loops: CDR1 SNHLY, CDR2 FYNNEI. With 6 bases clipped from V and 2 bases from J, the junction kept 9 bases outside the gene matches. CDR3 bases: TGTGCCAGCAGCGTAGCGACAGGGAGTAACACCGGGGAGCTGTTTTTT. It yields the protein CASSVATGSNTGELFF.

A few counts support this clonotype. The gene calls are TRBV29-1 and TRBJ1-4; maybe TRBD1 (6 bases). This CDR3 is 18 amino acids long. Germline CDR1 SQVTM, CDR2 ANQGSEA. V was clipped by 2 bases and J by 0 bases, with 19 bases between them. The CDR3: CSVELGATEYTTNEKLFF. CDR3 bases: TGCAGCGTTGAATTGGGGGCAACAGAATATACAACTAATGAAAAACTGTTTTTT.